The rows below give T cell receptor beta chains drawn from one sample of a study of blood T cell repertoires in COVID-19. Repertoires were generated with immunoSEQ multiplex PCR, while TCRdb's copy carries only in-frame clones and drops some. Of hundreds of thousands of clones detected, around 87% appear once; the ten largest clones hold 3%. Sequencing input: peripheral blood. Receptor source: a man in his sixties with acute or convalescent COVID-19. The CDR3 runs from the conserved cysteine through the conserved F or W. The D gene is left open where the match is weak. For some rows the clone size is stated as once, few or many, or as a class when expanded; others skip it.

cdr3_nt: TGTGCCACTCGGGTACGCAATCAGCCCCAGCATTTT
cdr3_aa: CATRVRNQPQHF
v_call: TRBV19
j_call: TRBJ1-5
d_call: .
cdr3_length: 12
clone_size: .

cdr3_nt: TGTGCCAGCAGCCTCGGACTAGCGGGCACCTACGAGCAGTACTTC
cdr3_aa: CASSLGLAGTYEQYF
v_call: TRBV5-4
j_call: TRBJ2-7
d_call: TRBD2
cdr3_length: 15
clone_size: .

cdr3_nt: TGTGCCAGCTCACCGGGACAGGGGGCAGGGAACACTGAAGCTTTCTTT
cdr3_aa: CASSPGQGAGNTEAFF
v_call: TRBV18
j_call: TRBJ1-1
d_call: TRBD1
cdr3_length: 16
clone_size: .

cdr3_nt: TGTGCCAGCAGCTCGATGACTAGCGGGGCCTACGAGCAGTACTTC
cdr3_aa: CASSSMTSGAYEQYF
v_call: TRBV7-2
j_call: TRBJ2-7
d_call: TRBD2
cdr3_length: 15
clone_size: .

cdr3_nt: TGCGCCAGCAGCTCCGGCGGGCAAACTGGAAACACCATATATTTT
cdr3_aa: CASSSGGQTGNTIYF
v_call: TRBV5-1
j_call: TRBJ1-3
d_call: .
cdr3_length: 15
clone_size: once

cdr3_nt: TGTGCCAGCAGCCCCAGAGGGGGAGCGGAAGAGACCCAGTACTTC
cdr3_aa: CASSPRGGAEETQYF
v_call: TRBV7-3
j_call: TRBJ2-5
d_call: .
cdr3_length: 15
clone_size: .

cdr3_nt: TGTGCCAGCAGTGAAAGGACTAGCTGGGGTACGCAGTATTTT
cdr3_aa: CASSERTSWGTQYF
v_call: TRBV6-1
j_call: TRBJ2-3
d_call: TRBD2
cdr3_length: 14
clone_size: .

cdr3_nt: TGCAGCGTCACCCGGGACTCTGGAAACACCATATATTTT
cdr3_aa: CSVTRDSGNTIYF
v_call: TRBV29-1
j_call: TRBJ1-3
d_call: .
cdr3_length: 13
clone_size: .

cdr3_nt: TGTGCCAGCAGCACATCGGGGACTGAAGCTTTCTTT
cdr3_aa: CASSTSGTEAFF
v_call: TRBV9
j_call: TRBJ1-1
d_call: .
cdr3_length: 12
clone_size: once

cdr3_nt: TGTGCCAGCAGTGTAAATTCCGGGTATGGCTACACCTTC
cdr3_aa: CASSVNSGYGYTF
v_call: TRBV27
j_call: TRBJ1-2
d_call: .
cdr3_length: 13
clone_size: .

cdr3_nt: TGTGCCAGCTCTCAACAGGGGGGGTCGGGCGAGCAGTACTTC
cdr3_aa: CASSQQGGSGEQYF
v_call: TRBV18
j_call: TRBJ2-7
d_call: .
cdr3_length: 14
clone_size: .

cdr3_nt: TGCAGCGCCGGGATGAAGGGTGAAAAACTGTTTTTT
cdr3_aa: CSAGMKGEKLFF
v_call: TRBV29-1
j_call: TRBJ1-4
d_call: .
cdr3_length: 12
clone_size: few

cdr3_nt: TGTGCCAGCAGCGACCGGGGCACAGATACGCAGTATTTT
cdr3_aa: CASSDRGTDTQYF
v_call: TRBV9
j_call: TRBJ2-3
d_call: .
cdr3_length: 13
clone_size: once

cdr3_nt: TGCGCCAGCAGCCAAGGTGGTGGGCAGGCCCTCTCCTACGAGCAGTACTTC
cdr3_aa: CASSQGGGQALSYEQYF
v_call: TRBV4-1
j_call: TRBJ2-7
d_call: .
cdr3_length: 17
clone_size: .

cdr3_nt: TGTGCCAGTAGTATTACGGGCGGCGGGGGGCCTCTTTATGAGCAGTTCTTC
cdr3_aa: CASSITGGGGPLYEQFF
v_call: TRBV19
j_call: TRBJ2-1
d_call: TRBD2
cdr3_length: 17
clone_size: .

cdr3_nt: TGTGCCACCAGCAGAGATAGTCTGGAGGGGACCTCCTACGAGCAGTACTTC
cdr3_aa: CATSRDSLEGTSYEQYF
v_call: TRBV15
j_call: TRBJ2-7
d_call: .
cdr3_length: 17
clone_size: .

cdr3_nt: TGTGCCAGCAGACCCGGGACAGGGCGACCCAACAATGAGCAGTTCTTC
cdr3_aa: CASRPGTGRPNNEQFF
v_call: TRBV2
j_call: TRBJ2-1
d_call: TRBD1
cdr3_length: 16
clone_size: .

cdr3_nt: TGCAGTGCTAGTCCCAGGGTATCCCCTTCTGGCTACACCTTC
cdr3_aa: CSASPRVSPSGYTF
v_call: TRBV20-1
j_call: TRBJ1-2
d_call: .
cdr3_length: 14
clone_size: .

cdr3_nt: TGTGCCAGCAGCCCCGGACAGGGGAACTATGGCTACACCTTC
cdr3_aa: CASSPGQGNYGYTF
v_call: TRBV25-1
j_call: TRBJ1-2
d_call: TRBD1
cdr3_length: 14
clone_size: .

cdr3_nt: TGTGCCAGCAGCTGGGGGGGGGCGCGGAACACTGAAGCTTTCTTT
cdr3_aa: CASSWGGARNTEAFF
v_call: TRBV5-4
j_call: TRBJ1-1
d_call: .
cdr3_length: 15
clone_size: .

cdr3_nt: TGTGCCAGCAGTGGACTAGCGGGGCAAGAGACCCAGTACTTC
cdr3_aa: CASSGLAGQETQYF
v_call: TRBV2
j_call: TRBJ2-5
d_call: TRBD2
cdr3_length: 14
clone_size: few

cdr3_nt: TGTGCCAGCAGTGTCCGGGGGGTCTATGGCTACACCTTC
cdr3_aa: CASSVRGVYGYTF
v_call: TRBV28
j_call: TRBJ1-2
d_call: .
cdr3_length: 13
clone_size: .

cdr3_nt: TGTGCCAGCAGCTTAGTCGCCTTGCAAGGAGGAAATGAAAAACTGTTTTTT
cdr3_aa: CASSLVALQGGNEKLFF
v_call: TRBV7-9
j_call: TRBJ1-4
d_call: .
cdr3_length: 17
clone_size: .

cdr3_nt: TGTGCCAGCAGTACCCCGGACAGGGAAGGCTATAATTCACCCCTCCACTTT
cdr3_aa: CASSTPDREGYNSPLHF
v_call: TRBV28
j_call: TRBJ1-6
d_call: TRBD1
cdr3_length: 17
clone_size: .

cdr3_nt: TGTGCCAGCAGCCAAGGGACAGAGAGGAATGAAAAACTGTTTTTT
cdr3_aa: CASSQGTERNEKLFF
v_call: TRBV5-4
j_call: TRBJ1-4
d_call: TRBD1
cdr3_length: 15
clone_size: .

cdr3_nt: TGTGCCAGCAGCTCCCAAGGGGTTGAGCAGTTCTTC
cdr3_aa: CASSSQGVEQFF
v_call: TRBV7-2
j_call: TRBJ2-1
d_call: .
cdr3_length: 12
clone_size: .

cdr3_nt: TGTGCCAGCAGCTTGGACGGGAACTATGGCTACACCTTC
cdr3_aa: CASSLDGNYGYTF
v_call: TRBV5-5
j_call: TRBJ1-2
d_call: .
cdr3_length: 13
clone_size: .

cdr3_nt: TGTGCCAGTAGACGGACTAGCGGGGGGCAAGAGACCCAGTACTTC
cdr3_aa: CASRRTSGGQETQYF
v_call: TRBV19
j_call: TRBJ2-5
d_call: TRBD2
cdr3_length: 15
clone_size: .

cdr3_nt: TGTGCCAGCAGCGTAGAAGGGGTCGGGACTAATGAAAAACTGTTTTTT
cdr3_aa: CASSVEGVGTNEKLFF
v_call: TRBV9
j_call: TRBJ1-4
d_call: .
cdr3_length: 16
clone_size: .

cdr3_nt: TGTGCCAGCAGAATGGGGGGACAGTGCGTGAACAACGAGCAGTACTTC
cdr3_aa: CASRMGGQCVNNEQYF
v_call: TRBV21-1
j_call: TRBJ2-7
d_call: .
cdr3_length: 16
clone_size: .

cdr3_nt: TGTGCCAGCAGCCGCGGACAGGGGGCTTGGGACGAGCAGTACTTC
cdr3_aa: CASSRGQGAWDEQYF
v_call: TRBV5-8
j_call: TRBJ2-7
d_call: TRBD1
cdr3_length: 15
clone_size: .

cdr3_nt: TGTGCCAGCTCACCCGGACTAGCGGCAGATACGCAGTATTTT
cdr3_aa: CASSPGLAADTQYF
v_call: TRBV18
j_call: TRBJ2-3
d_call: TRBD2
cdr3_length: 14
clone_size: .

cdr3_nt: TGTGCCAGCAGCTCCGTGGGAGGAGAGGGGTTAAAGACCCAGTACTTC
cdr3_aa: CASSSVGGEGLKTQYF
v_call: TRBV11-2
j_call: TRBJ2-5
d_call: .
cdr3_length: 16
clone_size: .

cdr3_nt: TGTGCCAGCAGCGCCTTAGGTAGCGGCAATGAGCAGTTCTTC
cdr3_aa: CASSALGSGNEQFF
v_call: TRBV3-1/TRBV3-2
j_call: TRBJ2-1
d_call: .
cdr3_length: 14
clone_size: .

cdr3_nt: TGTGCCAGCAGTCCCGTTTTCCAGGGAAAAGAGACCCAGTACTTC
cdr3_aa: CASSPVFQGKETQYF
v_call: TRBV5-5
j_call: TRBJ2-5
d_call: .
cdr3_length: 15
clone_size: once

cdr3_nt: TGTGCCAGCAGCTCCTTCAGGGAGGGCGAGCAGTACTTC
cdr3_aa: CASSSFREGEQYF
v_call: TRBV11-3
j_call: TRBJ2-7
d_call: TRBD2
cdr3_length: 13
clone_size: .

cdr3_nt: TGTGCCAGTAGTCTTCTAGCGGGGGGCTACAATGAGCAGTTCTTC
cdr3_aa: CASSLLAGGYNEQFF
v_call: TRBV19
j_call: TRBJ2-1
d_call: TRBD2
cdr3_length: 15
clone_size: .

cdr3_nt: TGCGCCAGCAGCTTGGCGGGACAGGGGAATCAGCCCCAGCATTTT
cdr3_aa: CASSLAGQGNQPQHF
v_call: TRBV5-1
j_call: TRBJ1-5
d_call: TRBD1
cdr3_length: 15
clone_size: .

cdr3_nt: TGTGCCAGCAGCTGGGGTGGCGGGACAGTGAAGAACACTGAAGCTTTCTTT
cdr3_aa: CASSWGGGTVKNTEAFF
v_call: TRBV5-4
j_call: TRBJ1-1
d_call: TRBD1
cdr3_length: 17
clone_size: .

cdr3_nt: TGCGCCAGCAGGGACTTGGAGTATAGCAATCAGCCCCAGCATTTT
cdr3_aa: CASRDLEYSNQPQHF
v_call: TRBV10-2
j_call: TRBJ1-5
d_call: .
cdr3_length: 15
clone_size: .

cdr3_nt: TGTGCCAGCTCTTATGGGACAGGAAGCCAGAACACTGAAGCTTTCTTT
cdr3_aa: CASSYGTGSQNTEAFF
v_call: TRBV18
j_call: TRBJ1-1
d_call: TRBD1
cdr3_length: 16
clone_size: .